This T cell receptor (beta chain) came from a study of cytomegalovirus exposure and HLA in healthy donors. Notes on the study in general: One cluster of highly shared sequence variants probably arose as a sequencing artifact.

Researchers ran the PCR with 60 Vbeta and 13 Jbeta primers. Libraries were prepared by immunoSEQ multiplex PCR; TCRdb keeps only in-frame clonotypes and omits some of them. The sample has roughly 150,000 clones; over 70% are singletons. The CDR3 runs to 15 residues. The germline V gene encodes CDR1 LNHNV and CDR2 YYDKDF (reference sequence). V lost 0 bases, J lost 4 bases, and 4 bases stayed unmatched. Healthy individuals who donated bone marrow served as the donors. Note on this clone: Its specificity is unknown.

Sequencing was carried out using PBMCs. The chain carries TRBV15 and TRBJ2-7; TRBD2 matches 9 bases. The clonotype was recovered from a male donor in good health and CMV-seronegative. Here the CDR3 DNA reads TGTGCCACCAGCAGAGACACTAGCGGGTGGTACGAGCAGTACTTC. Translating gives CATSRDTSGWYEQYF. The complete variable domain, with remaining parts taken from reference TRBV15 and TRBJ2-7, reads DAMVIQNPRYQVTQFGKPVTLSCSQTLNHNVMYWYQQKSSQAPKLLFHYYDKDFNNEADTPDNFQSRRPNTSFCFLDIRSPGLGDTAMYLCATSRDTSGWYEQYFGPGTRLTVT.